In this sample, the clone carrying this TCR beta chain turned up many times. The entry originates in a study of low-dose radiotherapy and immunotherapy resistance in tumors. cDNA synthesis used a TRAV/TRBV-specific primer set for both chains. TCR amplification used roughly 18 PCR cycles, a constant-region primer and a V-primer adapter. TCRdb redid the calling of the reads with MiXCR, one entry per CDR3 protein. The table records more than 90,000 distinct CDR3 sequences, less than 25% of them present only once. This CDR3 has 14 residues. The germline gives CDR1 SGHRS, CDR2 YFSETQ. V lost 4 bases, J lost 3 bases, and 13 bases lay in between. Specified time point: after trial treatment. Noted treatment: LDRT plus nivolumab, ipilimumab, low-dose cyclophosphamide and aspirin (RACIN trial).

The clonotype originates from a male donor with prostate cancer. The sequenced sample was PBMCs, obtained after low-dose radiotherapy plus immunotherapy. The gene calls are TRBV5-1 and TRBJ2-5; maybe TRBD2 (7 bases). This CDR3 is CASSGGGGEETQYF. The CDR3 DNA follows: TGCGCCAGCAGCGGCGGGGGCGGGGAAGAGACCCAGTACTTC.